The clone carrying this TCR beta chain has more than one count but fewer than ten. What it recognizes is unknown. V was clipped by 5 bases and J by 1 base; unmatched bases: 6. The length of the CDR3 is 15 residues. Germline CDR1 and CDR2: WNHNN and SYGVQD (reference sequence). These data are taken from a study of T cell responses to AZD1222 COVID-19 vaccine. Turning to the study itself: Second-dose schedules of about 4 or about 12 weeks were combined.

Profiled with immunoSEQ multiplex PCR; TCRdb holds only in-frame clones, not every one. The sample holds over 100,000 clones, about 90% seen once. Study-level findings and limits: Repertoires were obtained only post-peak T cell response. A mostly white British donor set with more females was recruited, and clonal diversity was possibly underestimated. Spike as a whole was targeted by vaccine-associated CD4 TCRs, dominant at 160-218 and 743-854.

Sequencing used peripheral blood, obtained on day 0 of AZD1222 vaccination. The receptor's source is an adult in good health. The V and J genes are TRBV10-1 and TRBJ2-7; TRBD1 agrees at 9 bases. CDR3 DNA: TGCGCCAGCAGTCCCTCGACAGGGGGATCCTACGAGCAGTACTTC. This sequence encodes CASSPSTGGSYEQYF.